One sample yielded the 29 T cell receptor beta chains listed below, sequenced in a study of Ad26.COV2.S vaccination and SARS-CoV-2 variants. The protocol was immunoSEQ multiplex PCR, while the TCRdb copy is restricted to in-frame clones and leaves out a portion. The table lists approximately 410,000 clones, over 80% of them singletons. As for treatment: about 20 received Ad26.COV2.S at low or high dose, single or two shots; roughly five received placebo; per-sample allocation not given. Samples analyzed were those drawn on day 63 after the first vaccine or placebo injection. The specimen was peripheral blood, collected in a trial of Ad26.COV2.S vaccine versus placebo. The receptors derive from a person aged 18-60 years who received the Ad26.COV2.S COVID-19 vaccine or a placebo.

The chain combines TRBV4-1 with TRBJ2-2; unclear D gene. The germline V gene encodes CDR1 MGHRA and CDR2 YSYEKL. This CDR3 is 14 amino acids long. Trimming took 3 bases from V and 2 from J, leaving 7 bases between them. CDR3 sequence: CASSQGLNTGELFF. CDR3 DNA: TGCGCCAGCAGCCAGGGGTTAAACACCGGGGAGCTGTTTTTT.

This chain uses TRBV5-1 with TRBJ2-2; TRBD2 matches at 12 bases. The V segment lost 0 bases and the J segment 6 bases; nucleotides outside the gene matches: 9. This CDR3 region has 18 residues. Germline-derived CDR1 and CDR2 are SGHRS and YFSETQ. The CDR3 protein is CASSLGLAGASRSGELFF. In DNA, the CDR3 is TGCGCCAGCAGCTTGGGACTAGCGGGGGCCTCACGGTCCGGGGAGCTGTTTTTT.

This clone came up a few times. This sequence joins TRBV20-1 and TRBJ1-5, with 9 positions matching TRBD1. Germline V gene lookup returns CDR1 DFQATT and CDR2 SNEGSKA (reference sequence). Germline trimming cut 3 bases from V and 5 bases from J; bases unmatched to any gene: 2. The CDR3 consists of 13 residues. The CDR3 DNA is TGCAGTGCTAGTGGGGACAGGGATCAGCCCCAGCATTTT. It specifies CSASGDRDQPQHF.

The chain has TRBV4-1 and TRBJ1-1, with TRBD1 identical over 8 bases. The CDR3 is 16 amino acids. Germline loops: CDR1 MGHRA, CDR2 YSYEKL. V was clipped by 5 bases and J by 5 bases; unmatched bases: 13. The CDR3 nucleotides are TGCGCCAGCAGCTTCGGTCGGGGTCAGGGGGCGACTGAAGCTTTCTTT. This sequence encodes CASSFGRGQGATEAFF.

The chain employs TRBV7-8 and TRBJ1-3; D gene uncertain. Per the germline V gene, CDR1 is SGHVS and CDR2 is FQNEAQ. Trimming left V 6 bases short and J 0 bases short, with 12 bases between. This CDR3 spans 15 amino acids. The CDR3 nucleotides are TGTGCCAGCAGTCCCGAGGATTACTCTGGAAACACCATATATTTT. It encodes CASSPEDYSGNTIYF.

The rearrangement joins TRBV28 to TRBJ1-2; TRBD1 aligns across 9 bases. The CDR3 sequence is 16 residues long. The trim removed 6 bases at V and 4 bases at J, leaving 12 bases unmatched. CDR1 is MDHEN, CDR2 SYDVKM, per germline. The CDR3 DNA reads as TGTGCCAGCAGACCTACCGTTCGGACAGGGGTCTATGGCTACACCTTC. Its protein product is CASRPTVRTGVYGYTF.

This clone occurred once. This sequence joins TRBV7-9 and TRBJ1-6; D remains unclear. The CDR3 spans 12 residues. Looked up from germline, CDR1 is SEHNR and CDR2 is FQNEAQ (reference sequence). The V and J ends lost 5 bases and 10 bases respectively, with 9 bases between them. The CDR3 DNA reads TGTGCCAGCAGCAATGTGAACTCACCCCTCCACTTT. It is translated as CASSNVNSPLHF.

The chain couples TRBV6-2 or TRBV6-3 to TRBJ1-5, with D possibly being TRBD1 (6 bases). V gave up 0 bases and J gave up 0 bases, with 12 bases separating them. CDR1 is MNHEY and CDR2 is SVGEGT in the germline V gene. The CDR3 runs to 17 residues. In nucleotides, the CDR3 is TGTGCCAGCAGTTACTCACAGGGTTGGGGTAGCAATCAGCCCCAGCATTTT. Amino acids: CASSYSQGWGSNQPQHF.

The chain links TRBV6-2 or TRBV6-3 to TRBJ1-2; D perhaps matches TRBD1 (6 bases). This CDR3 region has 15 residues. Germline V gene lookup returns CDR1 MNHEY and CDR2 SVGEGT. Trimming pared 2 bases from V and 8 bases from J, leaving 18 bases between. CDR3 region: CASSYQWSTGYGYTF. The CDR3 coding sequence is TGTGCCAGCAGTTACCAGTGGAGTACAGGGTACGGCTACACCTTC.

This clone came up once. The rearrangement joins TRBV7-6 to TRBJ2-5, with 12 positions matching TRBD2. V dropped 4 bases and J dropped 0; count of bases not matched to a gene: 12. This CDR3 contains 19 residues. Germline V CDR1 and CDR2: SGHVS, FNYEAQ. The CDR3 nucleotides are TGTGCCAGCAGCTCTCCGACTAGCGGGGGCCTCCTTTACCAAGAGACCCAGTACTTC. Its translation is CASSSPTSGGLLYQETQYF.

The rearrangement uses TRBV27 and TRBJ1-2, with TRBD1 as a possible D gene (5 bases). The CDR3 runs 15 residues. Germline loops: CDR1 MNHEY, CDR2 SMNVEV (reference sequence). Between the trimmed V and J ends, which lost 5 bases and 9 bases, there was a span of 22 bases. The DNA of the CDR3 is TGTGCCAGCAGTCATAACACGGTGGGGGGTGTTCGCTACACCTTC. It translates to CASSHNTVGGVRYTF.

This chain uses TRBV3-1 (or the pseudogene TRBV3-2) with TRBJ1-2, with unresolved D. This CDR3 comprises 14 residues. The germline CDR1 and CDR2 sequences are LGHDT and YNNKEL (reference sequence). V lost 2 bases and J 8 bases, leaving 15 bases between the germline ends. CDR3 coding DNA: TGTGCCAGCAGCCAACCGGGTAGGCTTGAAGGCTACACCTTC. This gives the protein CASSQPGRLEGYTF.

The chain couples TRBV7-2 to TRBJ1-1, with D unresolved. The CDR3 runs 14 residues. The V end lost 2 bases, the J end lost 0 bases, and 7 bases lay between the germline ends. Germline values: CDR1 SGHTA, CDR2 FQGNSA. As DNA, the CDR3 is TGTGCCAGCAGCTTACTGCCAGTGAACACTGAAGCTTTCTTT. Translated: CASSLLPVNTEAFF.

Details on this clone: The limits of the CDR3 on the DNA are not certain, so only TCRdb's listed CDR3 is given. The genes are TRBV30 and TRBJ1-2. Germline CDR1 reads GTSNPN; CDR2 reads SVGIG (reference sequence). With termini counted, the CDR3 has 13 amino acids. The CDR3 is CAWSVLRAYGYTF.

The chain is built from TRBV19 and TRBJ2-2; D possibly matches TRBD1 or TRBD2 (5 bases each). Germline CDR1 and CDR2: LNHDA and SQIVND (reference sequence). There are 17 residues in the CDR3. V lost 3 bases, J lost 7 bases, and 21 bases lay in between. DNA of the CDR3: TGTGCCAGTAGTATTAGCAGGAGGTTTGGGGACGGCGGGGAGCTGTTTTTT. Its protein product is CASSISRRFGDGGELFF.

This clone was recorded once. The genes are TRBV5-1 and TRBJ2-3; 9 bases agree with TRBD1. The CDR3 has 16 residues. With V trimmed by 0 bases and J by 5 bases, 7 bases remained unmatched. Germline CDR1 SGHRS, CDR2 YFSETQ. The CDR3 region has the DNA TGCGCCAGCAGCTTGGGGGACAGGGAAACAGGAGATACGCAGTATTTT. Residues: CASSLGDRETGDTQYF.

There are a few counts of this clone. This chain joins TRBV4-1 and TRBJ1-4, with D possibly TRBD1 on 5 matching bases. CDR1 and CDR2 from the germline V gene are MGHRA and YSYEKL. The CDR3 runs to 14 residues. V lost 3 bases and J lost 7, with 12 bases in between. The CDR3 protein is CASSQGRVGEKLFF. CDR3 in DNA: TGCGCCAGCAGCCAGGGCAGGGTTGGTGAAAAACTGTTTTTT.

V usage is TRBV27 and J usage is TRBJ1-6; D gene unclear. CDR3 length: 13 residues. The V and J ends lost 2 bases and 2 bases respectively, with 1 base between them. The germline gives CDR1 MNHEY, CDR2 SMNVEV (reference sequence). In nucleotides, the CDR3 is TGTGCCAGCAGTTTAACCTATAATTCACCCCTCCACTTT. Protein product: CASSLTYNSPLHF.

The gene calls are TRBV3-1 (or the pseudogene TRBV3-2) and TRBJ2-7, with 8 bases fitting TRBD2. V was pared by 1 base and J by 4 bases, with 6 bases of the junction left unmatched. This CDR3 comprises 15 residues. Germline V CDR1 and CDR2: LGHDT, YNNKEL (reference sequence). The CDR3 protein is CASSQAGGRQYEQYF. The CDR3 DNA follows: TGTGCCAGCAGCCAAGCGGGGGGGAGGCAATACGAGCAGTACTTC.

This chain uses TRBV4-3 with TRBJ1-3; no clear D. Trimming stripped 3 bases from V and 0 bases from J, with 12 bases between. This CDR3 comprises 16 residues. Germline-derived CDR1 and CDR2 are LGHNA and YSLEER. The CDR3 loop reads CASSQSHWGSGNTIYF. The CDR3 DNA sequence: TGCGCCAGCAGCCAGTCCCATTGGGGCTCTGGAAACACCATATATTTT.

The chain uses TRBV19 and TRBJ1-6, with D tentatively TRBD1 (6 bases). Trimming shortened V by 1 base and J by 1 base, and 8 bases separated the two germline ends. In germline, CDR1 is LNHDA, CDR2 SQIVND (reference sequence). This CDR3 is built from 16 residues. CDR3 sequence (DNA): TGTGCCAGTAGTATAGTGAGGGGGTCCTATAATTCACCCCTCCACTTT. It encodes CASSIVRGSYNSPLHF.

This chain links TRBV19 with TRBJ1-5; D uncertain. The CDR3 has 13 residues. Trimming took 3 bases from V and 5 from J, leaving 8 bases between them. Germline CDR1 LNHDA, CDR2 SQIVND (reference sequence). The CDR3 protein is CASSIGFYQPQHF. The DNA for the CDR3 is TGTGCCAGTAGTATTGGCTTCTATCAGCCCCAGCATTTT.

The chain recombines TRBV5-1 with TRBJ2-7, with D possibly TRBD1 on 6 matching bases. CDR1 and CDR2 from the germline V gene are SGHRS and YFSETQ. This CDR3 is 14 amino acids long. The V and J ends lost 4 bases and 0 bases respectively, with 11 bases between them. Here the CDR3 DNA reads TGCGCCAGCAGCCGTCAGGGGAGCTCCTACGAGCAGTACTTC. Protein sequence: CASSRQGSSYEQYF.

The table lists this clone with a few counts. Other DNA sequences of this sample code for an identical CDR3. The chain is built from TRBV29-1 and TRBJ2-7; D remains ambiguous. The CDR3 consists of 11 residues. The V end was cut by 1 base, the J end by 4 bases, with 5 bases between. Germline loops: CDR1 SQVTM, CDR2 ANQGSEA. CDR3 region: CSVEGSYEQYF. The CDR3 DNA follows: TGCAGCGTTGAAGGGAGTTACGAGCAGTACTTC.

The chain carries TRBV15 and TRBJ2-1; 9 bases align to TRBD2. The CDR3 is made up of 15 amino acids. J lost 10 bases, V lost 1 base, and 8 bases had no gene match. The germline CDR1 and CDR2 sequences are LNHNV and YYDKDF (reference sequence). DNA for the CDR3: TGTGCCACCAGCAGAGTCGCGGGGGGGCTAGGAGAGCAGTTCTTC. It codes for CATSRVAGGLGEQFF.

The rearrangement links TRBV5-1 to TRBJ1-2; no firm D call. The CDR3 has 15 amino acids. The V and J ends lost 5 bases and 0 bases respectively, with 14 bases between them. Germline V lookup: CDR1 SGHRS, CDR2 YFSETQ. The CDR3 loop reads CASRSGPQANYGYTF. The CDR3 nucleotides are TGCGCCAGCAGATCCGGGCCCCAGGCTAACTATGGCTACACCTTC.

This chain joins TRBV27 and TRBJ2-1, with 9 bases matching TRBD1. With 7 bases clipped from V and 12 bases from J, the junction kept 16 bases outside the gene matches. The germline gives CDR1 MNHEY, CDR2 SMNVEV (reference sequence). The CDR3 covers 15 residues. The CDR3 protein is CASTNLGQGSLRQFF. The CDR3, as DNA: TGTGCCAGCACCAACTTGGGACAGGGATCGCTCCGGCAGTTCTTC.

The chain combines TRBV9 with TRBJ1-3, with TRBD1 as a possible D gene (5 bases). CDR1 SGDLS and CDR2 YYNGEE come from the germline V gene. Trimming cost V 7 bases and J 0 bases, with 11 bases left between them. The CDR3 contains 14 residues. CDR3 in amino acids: CASGGGNSGNTIYF. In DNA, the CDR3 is TGTGCCAGCGGCGGGGGTAACTCTGGAAACACCATATATTTT.

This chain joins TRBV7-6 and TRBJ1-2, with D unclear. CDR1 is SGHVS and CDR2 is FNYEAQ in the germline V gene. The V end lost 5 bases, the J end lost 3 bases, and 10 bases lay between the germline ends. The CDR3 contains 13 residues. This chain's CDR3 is CASSGSGDYGYTF. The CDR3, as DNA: TGTGCCAGCAGCGGGTCCGGGGACTATGGCTACACCTTC.